This TCR beta chain is drawn from a study of blood T cell repertoires in COVID-19. At the level of the study: Material from acute and convalescent COVID-19 was sourced from the United States, Italy and Spain. Sources were T cells, B-cell-depleted T cells, or PBMCs; the material itself was cDNA or gDNA.

Original processing methods: Reference gene primers were amplified, and this amplification served to estimate nucleated cell counts. Profiled with immunoSEQ multiplex PCR; TCRdb holds only in-frame clones, not every one. The V and J calls and clone size are taken from that table; D and trimming were inferred from the DNA. The sample contains approximately 260,000 clones, around four fifths of which appear only once. What was sequenced was peripheral blood. The clonotype was recovered from a man in his 60s who had recovered from COVID-19.

The CDR3 DNA follows: TGTGCCAGCAGCGCAGGGACAGGGGGAATTCGCGAGCAGTACTTC. Translating it yields CASSAGTGGIREQYF. This rearrangement joins TRBV9 to TRBJ2-7; the match to TRBD1 covers 11 bases. From germline, CDR1 is SGDLS and CDR2 YYNGEE. The trim removed 3 bases at V and 6 bases at J, leaving 8 bases unmatched. The CDR3 length is 15 residues.